This T cell receptor (beta chain) was retrieved from a study of T cell repertoires in cytomegalovirus infection. Looking at the study overall: Peptides in the study included HLA-C-restricted and HLA-B-restricted CMV epitopes. Indications of both CMV infection and matching HLA type were provided by public TCR beta signatures.

Overall study results and limits: Clonotypes of TCR beta that were HLA-C-restricted and CMV-specific dominated the ex vivo response.

Trimming removed 8 bases at V and 3 bases at J, with 13 bases between. The germline V gene encodes CDR1 SQVTM and CDR2 ANQGSEA. The CDR3 has 12 amino acids. In regard to this clonotype: The antigen is undetermined.

TCRdb fed the reads into MiXCR, producing one record per CDR3 protein. The table records about 570,000 distinct CDR3 sequences, approximately 40% of them present only once. The rearrangement uses TRBV29-1 and TRBJ1-1, with a tentative D call TRBD1 (5 bases). This specimen consisted of cultured PBMCs, obtained from culture after CMV antigen stimulation. This sequence was found in a human donor in good health (CMV status not recorded). Some clones in this sample may be carry-over from other donors' samples. Here the CDR3 reads CSIGVGDTEAFF. The CDR3 DNA sequence: TGCAGCATCGGGGTGGGGGACACTGAAGCTTTCTTT.